A single sample is the source of the 27 T cell receptor beta chains below, sequenced in a study of T cell responses to AZD1222 COVID-19 vaccine. TCRdb's table, derived via immunoSEQ multiplex PCR, lists solely in-frame clones and lacks some. The sample carries about 160,000 clones, 92% recorded once. Sequences were derived from peripheral blood, sampled 28 days after the second AZD1222 dose. Source of these receptors: an adult who received the AZD1222 COVID-19 vaccine.

The chain uses TRBV29-1 and TRBJ1-2, with 9 bases lining up with TRBD1. Germline loops: CDR1 SQVTM, CDR2 ANQGSEA. V trimming: 3 bases; J trimming: 7 bases; junction bases outside the gene matches: 12. The CDR3 is made up of 15 amino acids. The CDR3 DNA reads as TGCAGCGTTGAGGACGGACAGGGGCCTGTTGGTGGCTACACCTTC. Translating gives CSVEDGQGPVGGYTF.

The V call is TRBV20-1, the J call TRBJ1-2; D ambiguous. V lost 6 bases, J lost 7 bases, and 12 bases lay in between. Germline loops: CDR1 DFQATT, CDR2 SNEGSKA (reference sequence). The CDR3 totals 11 residues. The CDR3 DNA follows: TGCAGTGCCCTGGGCCCAGGTGGCTACACCTTC. The encoded protein is CSALGPGGYTF.

The chain recombines TRBV6-1 with TRBJ1-4, with 7 nucleotides matching TRBD1. Germline CDR1 and CDR2: MNHNS and SASEGT. The CDR3 sequence is 14 residues long. V shed 7 bases, J shed 3 bases, and the junction held 5 bases outside the gene matches. This CDR3 reads CASTLGQSNEKLFF. The CDR3, as DNA: TGTGCCAGCACCCTGGGACAGTCTAATGAAAAACTGTTTTTT.

The chain links TRBV4-1 to TRBJ1-5; no firm D call. The CDR3 contains 14 residues. The germline V and J ends were trimmed by 6 bases and 6 bases, with 15 bases remaining between them. The germline gives CDR1 MGHRA, CDR2 YSYEKL. The CDR3 region is CASRSEIEAQPQHF. The CDR3 bases are TGCGCCAGCAGATCAGAGATTGAAGCTCAGCCCCAGCATTTT.

V is TRBV19 and J is TRBJ1-1, with unresolved D. The CDR3 length is 14 residues. The germline gives CDR1 LNHDA, CDR2 SQIVND (reference sequence). The V end was cut by 5 bases, the J end by 1 base, with 11 bases between. CDR3 amino acids: CASSRNSRNTEAFF. The CDR3 bases are TGTGCCAGTAGTCGAAACAGTAGGAACACTGAAGCTTTCTTT.

The sample holds a few counts of this clone. The chain has TRBV7-9 and TRBJ1-1; no clear D. Trimming took 6 bases from V and 1 from J, leaving 9 bases between them. This CDR3 is 13 amino acids long. Looked up from germline, CDR1 is SEHNR and CDR2 is FQNEAQ (reference sequence). The CDR3 spells CASSPWTNTEAFF. The CDR3 nucleotides read TGTGCCAGCAGTCCCTGGACGAACACTGAAGCTTTCTTT. Combining the CDR3 with reference TRBV7-9 and TRBJ1-1 gives the whole variable domain DTGVSQNPRHKITKRGQNVTFRCDPISEHNRLYWYRQTLGQGPEFLTYFQNEAQLEKSRLLSDRFSAERPKGSFSTLEIQRTEQGDSAMYLCASSPWTNTEAFFGQGTRLTVV.

This clone was observed once. The CDR3 protein is CASSPTAGGQSYGYTF. In DNA form, the CDR3 reads TGCGCCAGCAGCCCAACGGCCGGGGGGCAGAGCTATGGCTACACCTTC. The chain joins TRBV5-1 to TRBJ1-2, with a possible D match to TRBD1 (6 bases). V was shortened by 4 bases and J by 4 bases, with 20 bases between the two germline ends. Germline V gene lookup returns CDR1 SGHRS and CDR2 YFSETQ. This CDR3 contains 16 residues. The full variable domain, rest sourced from reference TRBV5-1 and TRBJ1-2, is KAGVTQTPRYLIKTRGQQVTLSCSPISGHRSVSWYQQTPGQGLQFLFEYFSETQRNKGNFPGRFSGRQFSNSRSEMNVSTLELGDSALYLCASSPTAGGQSYGYTFGSGTRLTVV.

The chain carries TRBV9 and TRBJ2-5; 7 bases map to TRBD1. Germline trimming cut 5 bases from V and 4 bases from J; bases unmatched to any gene: 8. Germline V gives CDR1 SGDLS, CDR2 YYNGEE. This CDR3 is built from 14 residues. The DNA for the CDR3 is TGTGCCAGCAGACCAGGTAGGGGGCGAGAGACCCAGTACTTC. Amino acid sequence: CASRPGRGRETQYF.

J is TRBJ1-2 and V is TRBV18; tentative D call: TRBD1 (5 bases). CDR1 and CDR2 from the germline V gene are KGHSH and LQKENI. The CDR3 has 15 amino acids. The V end was cut by 4 bases, the J end by 2 bases, with 14 bases between. In DNA form, the CDR3 reads TGTGCCAGCTCACTCCCACCCGACAGCAACTATGGCTACACCTTC. It codes for CASSLPPDSNYGYTF.

The chain carries TRBV3-1 (or the pseudogene TRBV3-2) and TRBJ1-4; 8 bases agree with TRBD1. The germline CDR1 and CDR2 sequences are LGHDT and YNNKEL (reference sequence). This CDR3 region has 14 residues. J gave up 8 bases and V 4 bases, and 6 bases lay outside the gene matches. The chain's CDR3 is CASSLRDRSEKLFF. CDR3 nucleotides: TGTGCCAGCAGCCTTCGGGACAGGAGCGAAAAACTGTTTTTT.

The chain couples TRBV18 to TRBJ2-1, with D maybe TRBD2 (5 bases). V was cut by 2 bases and J by 5 bases, with 10 bases left in between. Per germline, CDR1 KGHSH and CDR2 LQKENI. This CDR3 is built from 14 residues. The CDR3 is CASSPAVGNNEQFF. In DNA form, the CDR3 reads TGTGCCAGCTCACCAGCTGTCGGGAACAATGAGCAGTTCTTC.

The chain joins TRBV11-2 to TRBJ2-3; the D gene is possibly TRBD1 (6 bases). Germline-derived CDR1 and CDR2 are SGHAT and FQNNGV. V shed 7 bases and J shed 0 bases, with 20 bases lying between them. This CDR3 has 17 amino acids. This chain's CDR3 is CASTYHLRGSSTDTQYF. CDR3 nucleotide sequence: TGTGCCAGCACATATCATTTAAGGGGGAGTAGCACAGATACGCAGTATTTT.

This clone was counted once. V is TRBV5-1 and J is TRBJ1-1; D gene unclear. Trimming removed 1 base at V and 1 base at J, with 17 bases between. From germline, CDR1 is SGHRS and CDR2 YFSETQ. This CDR3 contains 17 residues. The CDR3 here is CASSLFTATRRNTEAFF. The CDR3 nucleotides are TGCGCCAGCAGCTTGTTTACAGCCACCCGGAGGAACACTGAAGCTTTCTTT.

The chain joins TRBV15 to TRBJ1-5; the D gene is possibly TRBD1 (6 bases). The CDR3 runs 15 residues. V lost 6 bases and J 4 bases, leaving 16 bases between the germline ends. Germline V gene data show CDR1 as LNHNV and CDR2 as YYDKDF (reference sequence). CDR3 DNA sequence: TGTGCCACCAGGGGGTTACAGGGTGGTAATCAGCCCCAGCATTTT. Its translation is CATRGLQGGNQPQHF.

V gene TRBV2 combines with J gene TRBJ1-2; unclear D gene. CDR3 size: 12 residues. The V end lost 3 bases, the J end lost 4 bases, and 6 bases lay between the germline ends. Germline V gene lookup returns CDR1 SNHLY and CDR2 FYNNEI. The CDR3 protein is CASSDRSYGYTF. The CDR3 nucleotides read TGTGCCAGCAGTGACAGGAGCTATGGCTACACCTTC.

The rearrangement joins TRBV7-3 to TRBJ1-5; no definite D call. The CDR3 length is 13 residues. From germline, CDR1 is SGHTA and CDR2 FQGTGA. Trimming cost V 1 base and J 7 bases, with 8 bases left between them. CDR3 DNA: TGTGCCAGCAGCTTAAGTGTCGGACAGCCCCAGCATTTT. It yields the protein CASSLSVGQPQHF.

The chain joins TRBV29-1 to TRBJ2-3, with 7 positions matching TRBD2. Germline values: CDR1 SQVTM, CDR2 ANQGSEA. The length of the CDR3 is 14 residues. Losses at the gene ends were 5 bases for V and 3 bases for J; bases not matched to a gene: 8. The CDR3 sequence is CSVSAGRTTDTQYF. DNA for the CDR3: TGCAGCGTTTCAGCGGGACGGACTACAGATACGCAGTATTTT.

This chain connects TRBV27 to TRBJ1-6; D gene unclear. Germline lookup yields CDR1 MNHEY and CDR2 SMNVEV (reference sequence). The CDR3 spans 14 residues. The V gene lost 2 bases and the J gene lost 9 bases, with 11 bases spanning the gap. CDR3: CASSLMAVSSPLHF. In nucleotides, the CDR3 is TGTGCCAGCAGTTTAATGGCAGTAAGTTCACCCCTCCACTTT.

The rearrangement links TRBV11-2 to TRBJ1-4; the D gene is possibly TRBD1 (5 bases). V shed 5 bases and J shed 8 bases, with 12 bases lying between them. The CDR3 sequence is 13 residues long. In germline, CDR1 is SGHAT, CDR2 FQNNGV. The CDR3, as DNA: TGTGCCAGCAGCCCAGGGTTTGGAGAAAAACTGTTTTTT. It translates to CASSPGFGEKLFF.

This clone showed up just a few times. The chain carries TRBV21-1 and TRBJ1-4; TRBD1, the D gene given by the table, was not confirmed from the DNA. TRBV21-1 is flagged as a pseudogene. The length of the CDR3 is 17 residues. The CDR3 spells CASSKDRGPATNEKLFF. DNA of the CDR3: TGTGCCAGCAGCAAGGACAGGGGTCCCGCAACTAATGAAAAACTGTTTTTT.

The V call is TRBV28, the J call TRBJ1-6; TRBD1 agrees at 9 bases. The CDR3 extends over 17 amino acids. V gave up 2 bases and J gave up 4 bases; unmatched junction bases: 6. CDR1 MDHEN and CDR2 SYDVKM come from the germline V gene. The DNA for the CDR3 is TGTGCCAGCAGTTTAACGACAGGGGGGAATTATAATTCACCCCTCCACTTT. It specifies CASSLTTGGNYNSPLHF.

The sample holds a few counts of this clone. The chain employs TRBV10-3 and TRBJ1-5; 10 positions agree with TRBD1. V was clipped by 4 bases and J by 4 bases; unmatched bases: 1. Germline V gene data show CDR1 as ENHRY and CDR2 as SYGVKD. The CDR3 spans 14 residues. CDR3 sequence: CAISGDRGNQPQHF. CDR3 nucleotide sequence: TGTGCCATCAGTGGGGACAGGGGAAATCAGCCCCAGCATTTT.

The chain is built from TRBV11-2 and TRBJ1-5; weak D call: TRBD1 (5 bases). V was shortened by 5 bases and J by 5 bases, with 10 bases between the two germline ends. The CDR3 is made up of 13 amino acids. Germline CDR1 SGHAT, CDR2 FQNNGV. CDR3 loop: CASSPAGDQPQHF. The CDR3 DNA sequence: TGTGCCAGCAGCCCAGCGGGGGATCAGCCCCAGCATTTT.

Written as DNA, the CDR3 is TGTGCCAGTAGTCCGACAGGGTGGAATTCACCCCTCCACTTT. This sequence encodes CASSPTGWNSPLHF. V is TRBV19 and J is TRBJ1-6, with 7 bases fitting TRBD1. The CDR3 is 14 amino acids. The germline CDR1 and CDR2 sequences are LNHDA and SQIVND (reference sequence). Germline trimming cut 5 bases from V and 7 bases from J; bases unmatched to any gene: 5.

This chain links TRBV5-1 with TRBJ1-1; D remains ambiguous. The CDR3 is 14 residues long. Trimming cost V 4 bases and J 5 bases, with 15 bases left between them. The germline V gene encodes CDR1 SGHRS and CDR2 YFSETQ. CDR3 DNA: TGCGCCAGCAGCCTTCAGACCGTCGGAACTGAAGCTTTCTTT. Translation gives CASSLQTVGTEAFF.

The gene calls are TRBV5-4 and TRBJ1-3; D perhaps matches TRBD1 (5 bases). The V end was cut by 1 base, the J end by 0 bases, with 14 bases between. This CDR3 comprises 17 residues. Germline V gene data show CDR1 as SGHNT and CDR2 as YYREEE (reference sequence). The CDR3 nucleotides read TGTGCCAGCAGCTTGAACGCGGACACCCGCTCTGGAAACACCATATATTTT. Translated, it gives CASSLNADTRSGNTIYF.

The rearrangement joins TRBV27 to TRBJ2-2; possibly TRBD1 for D (6 bases). The CDR3 runs to 13 residues. V lost 7 bases, J lost 7 bases, and 13 bases lay in between. The V gene's germline CDR1 is MNHEY and CDR2 SMNVEV (reference sequence). DNA for the CDR3: TGTGCCAGCACAGGGGTCCGTGGCGGGGAGCTGTTTTTT. It codes for CASTGVRGGELFF.